Listed below are T cell receptor beta chains from one sample, sequenced in a study of cytomegalovirus exposure and HLA in healthy donors. Method: immunoSEQ multiplex PCR; TCRdb's copy keeps in-frame clones and lacks some. This sample lists 100,000 to 150,000 clones; its ten largest clones have about 2.5%. The sample taken for sequencing was PBMCs. Receptors were obtained from a young man in good health and CMV-seronegative. CDR3s include the opening cysteine and the closing phenylalanine or tryptophan. The order of the fields is V gene, CDR3 protein.

V: TRBV9
CDR3: CASSPSQEGFYEQYF

V: TRBV27
CDR3: CASSLRGRGTGLEKLFF

V: TRBV7-9
CDR3: CASSPPRGLTEAFF

V: TRBV5-1
CDR3: CASSLERANYGYTF

V: TRBV11-2
CDR3: CASSLGTGGAYEQYF

V: TRBV11-2
CDR3: CASSYGGGSYEQYF

V: TRBV27
CDR3: CASSRLAGPPPQYF

V: TRBV4-3
CDR3: CASSQDGYGTYEQYF

V: TRBV6-4
CDR3: CASSERQASGNEQFF

V: TRBV5-1
CDR3: CASSTGSDYGYTF

V: TRBV9
CDR3: CASSSYTAGELFF

V: TRBV19
CDR3: CASSVGTGLDTEAFF

V: TRBV18
CDR3: CASSPTSNQPQHF

V: TRBV2
CDR3: CASTLTWLNTEAFF

V: TRBV5-6
CDR3: CASSFPRSDTQYF

V: TRBV6-5
CDR3: CASIDQGIGCEQYF

V: TRBV28
CDR3: CASSGIPGLASTDTQYF

V: TRBV7-9
CDR3: CASSWETPNTGELFF

V: TRBV27
CDR3: CASSKREGRGEQFF

V: TRBV19
CDR3: CASSIVRGAGTDTQYF

V: TRBV28
CDR3: CASRATTGRGSTDTQYF

V: TRBV4-3
CDR3: CASSQDEYSGEQFF

V: TRBV28
CDR3: CASSFDSSTDTQYF

V: TRBV27
CDR3: CASSPPHRGRGYEQYF

V: TRBV13
CDR3: CASSPSEGDWEQYF